This TCR beta chain was obtained from a study of tumor-infiltrating lymphocytes in primary liver carcinoma. Looking at the study overall: The tumors, T1-T3 N0M0 lesions, were roughly 4.2 to 11 cm across.

V lost 8 bases, J lost 6 bases, and 20 bases lay in between. The CDR3 totals 15 residues. CDR1 SGHAT and CDR2 FQDESV come from the germline V gene (reference sequence). Constant-region priming of approximately 0.55 ug total RNA yielded TCR beta cDNA. For TCR beta, libraries were produced by three nested multiplex PCR rounds using slightly modified ARM-PCR. The two initial PCR rounds, nine to eleven cycles each, used TRBV1-TRBV30 forward and C-beta reverse primers. TCRdb re-derived calls from the multiplex PCR reads in MiXCR, one entry per CDR3 protein. The profile shows some 200,000 distinct CDR3 sequences, less than 75% of them singletons. Blood RNA originated from unsorted whole blood, with germline DNA additionally extracted. This clonotype showed up just once.

This clonotype originated in an older woman with primary liver carcinoma and hepatitis B virus infection. Sequences were obtained from peripheral blood. The rearrangement uses TRBV11-1 and TRBJ2-1, with D tentatively TRBD2 (5 bases). The CDR3 DNA follows: TGTGCCAGCTGCCTAATGTCTAGCCGGGGCAATGAGCAGTTCTTC. Translation gives CASCLMSSRGNEQFF.